This T cell receptor (beta chain) emerged from a study of blood T cells in healthy people across ages. A J-beta primer mix and a sample-barcoded 5' primer were used in a second PCR of roughly 7 to 12 cycles. Template switching added a 12-random-nucleotide identifier to every cDNA molecule. Each CDR3 protein is one row after TCRdb ran MiXCR on the 5' RACE reads. The table has about 1.8 million distinct CDR3 sequences, roughly 49% seen once. Trimming cost V 5 bases and J 4 bases; bases outside gene matches: 10. Per the germline V gene, CDR1 is DFQATT and CDR2 is SNEGSKA (reference sequence). This CDR3 is built from 14 residues.

The chain has TRBV20-1 and TRBJ1-2; 7 nucleotides align to TRBD1. The sequence came from a woman aged 40 to 49 in good health. Sequenced: blood. CDR3 nucleotides: TGCAGTGCTCCAAAGGGACAGACTACCTATGGCTACACCTTC. Translated, it gives CSAPKGQTTYGYTF.